The 15 T cell receptor beta chains below all came from one sample that was sequenced in a study of T cells after yellow fever vaccination. TCRdb re-called the 5' RACE reads through MiXCR, storing one row per CDR3 protein. The table lists 300,000 or so distinct CDR3 sequences, under 15% of them singletons. The sample in question was CD4+ T cells sorted from PBMCs, obtained 45 days after the yellow fever booster vaccination. These receptors were obtained from a man aged 30-40 years who received the YFV17D yellow fever vaccine.

A few counts support this clonotype. V is TRBV7-8 and J is TRBJ1-1, with no clear D. From germline, CDR1 is SGHVS and CDR2 FQNEAQ. The CDR3 spans 12 residues. The V end was cut by 6 bases, the J end by 6 bases, with 11 bases between. The CDR3: CASSSVGAEAFF. The CDR3 DNA reads as TGTGCCAGCAGTTCAGTGGGCGCTGAAGCTTTCTTT.

This clonotype was seen many times. This CDR3 reads CSAPGAREQYF. The CDR3 coding sequence is TGCAGTGCCCCGGGGGCCAGGGAGCAGTACTTC. The chain employs TRBV20-1 and TRBJ2-7; D tentatively reads TRBD1 or TRBD2 (6 bases each). The V gene lost 6 bases and the J gene lost 7 bases, with 13 bases spanning the gap. Germline V gene lookup returns CDR1 DFQATT and CDR2 SNEGSKA (reference sequence). The CDR3 contains 11 residues.

This clonotype was counted only a few times. The chain couples TRBV7-6 to TRBJ2-5, with D tentatively TRBD1 (5 bases). The germline V gene has CDR1 SGHVS and CDR2 FNYEAQ. Trimming took off 2 bases at V and 2 bases at J, with 6 bases between the two ends. There are 13 residues in the CDR3. CDR3 protein: CASSLYRQETQYF. The CDR3 region has the DNA TGTGCCAGCAGCTTATACAGGCAAGAGACCCAGTACTTC.

This clonotype was seen a handful of times. Here the CDR3 reads CSAKGTSGSSYEQYF. The CDR3 DNA follows: TGCAGTGCTAAAGGGACTAGCGGGAGCTCCTACGAGCAGTACTTC. The V gene is TRBV20-1, the J gene TRBJ2-7; 14 nucleotides align to TRBD2. This CDR3 is 15 amino acids long. Germline values: CDR1 DFQATT, CDR2 SNEGSKA (reference sequence). V shed 4 bases and J 0 bases; nucleotides not matched to a gene: 2.

This clonotype has a handful of counts. The chain couples TRBV9 to TRBJ1-6; 9 positions match TRBD1. J lost 7 bases, V lost 4 bases, and 12 bases had no gene match. The CDR3 is 17 amino acids. From germline, CDR1 is SGDLS and CDR2 YYNGEE. CDR3: CASSLGTGSFRNSPLHF. DNA of the CDR3: TGTGCCAGCAGCTTGGGGACAGGGAGTTTTAGGAATTCACCCCTCCACTTT.

The V and J genes are TRBV5-1 and TRBJ2-7, with 7 bases fitting TRBD1. Germline V gives CDR1 SGHRS, CDR2 YFSETQ. Germline trimming cut 6 bases from V and 0 bases from J; bases unmatched to any gene: 6. The CDR3 consists of 14 residues. CDR3 DNA sequence: TGCGCCAGCACCCCGACAGGGAGCTCCTACGAGCAGTACTTC. This translates into CASTPTGSSYEQYF.

CDR3 nucleotides: TGTGCCAGCAGTAGGAATTGGGACACTCTGAACACTGAAGCTTTCTTT. It codes for CASSRNWDTLNTEAFF. The rearrangement links TRBV12-3 or TRBV12-4 to TRBJ1-1; D is perhaps TRBD1 (6 bases). The CDR3 is 16 residues long. Trimming left V 5 bases short and J 0 bases short, with 16 bases between.

This clonotype was counted between two and nine times. J is TRBJ2-3 and V is TRBV20-1; 9 positions agree with TRBD2. V lost 4 bases to trimming and J lost 4 bases; unmatched junction nucleotides: 12. The germline CDR1 and CDR2 sequences are DFQATT and SNEGSKA (reference sequence). The CDR3 spans 16 residues. CDR3 in DNA: TGCAGTGCTACGCGGGAGGGCCGAGTTTGGGCAGATACGCAGTATTTT. Protein: CSATREGRVWADTQYF.

This clonotype was picked up a small number of times. The chain is built from TRBV6-1 and TRBJ2-7; D is perhaps TRBD2 (6 bases). Deletions cut 5 bases from V and 1 base from J, with 15 bases between. Germline CDR1 and CDR2: MNHNS and SASEGT. The CDR3 has 15 amino acids. CDR3: CASSRDFSPSYEQYF. CDR3 coding DNA: TGTGCCAGCAGTCGGGACTTTTCCCCATCCTACGAGCAGTACTTC.

The chain links TRBV20-1 to TRBJ1-4, with D uncertain. Germline V gives CDR1 DFQATT, CDR2 SNEGSKA (reference sequence). The CDR3 consists of 14 residues. The V end lost 6 bases, the J end lost 5 bases, and 16 bases lay between the germline ends. Here the CDR3 DNA reads TGCAGTGCACGAGGTGCCAGAAAGAATGAAAAACTGTTTTTT. The encoded protein is CSARGARKNEKLFF.

This sequence joins TRBV5-1 and TRBJ2-7; maybe TRBD1 (6 bases). V was shortened by 2 bases and J by 4 bases, with 16 bases between the two germline ends. The CDR3 has 15 residues. CDR1 is SGHRS and CDR2 is YFSETQ in the germline V gene. The DNA for the CDR3 is TGCGCCAGCAGCTTCTCTAAACCAGGGGAGTACGAGCAGTACTTC. Translated, it gives CASSFSKPGEYEQYF.

This clonotype was found a few times. The CDR3, as DNA: TGCGCCAGCAGGCAAACCCCACCGAGCGGGAGGGCCGACAATGAGCAGTTCTTC. Translated, it gives CASRQTPPSGRADNEQFF. The gene calls are TRBV5-1 and TRBJ2-1, with TRBD2 identical over 10 bases. This CDR3 spans 18 amino acids. CDR1 and CDR2 from the germline V gene are SGHRS and YFSETQ. Trimming at V came to 5 bases and at J to 5 bases, leaving 16 bases not matched to a gene.

The chain has TRBV7-3 and TRBJ2-6; 11 bases map to TRBD2. The germline gives CDR1 SGHTA, CDR2 FQGTGA. Trimming took 5 bases from V and 12 from J; bases not matched to a gene: 9. The CDR3 loop spans 15 amino acids. CDR3 nucleotide sequence: TGTGCCAGCAGCCGTACTAGCGGGAGTGTACCCGTCCTGACTTTC. This encodes CASSRTSGSVPVLTF.

This rearrangement joins TRBV20-1 to TRBJ2-3; the D call may be TRBD1 or TRBD2 (5 bases each). CDR1 and CDR2 from the germline V gene are DFQATT and SNEGSKA (reference sequence). The CDR3 totals 14 residues. Trimming shortened V by 3 bases and J by 2 bases, and 12 bases separated the two germline ends. The CDR3 is CSASRDGFTDTQYF. The CDR3 coding sequence is TGCAGTGCTAGCAGGGACGGATTCACAGATACGCAGTATTTT.

This sequence joins TRBV12-3 or TRBV12-4 and TRBJ2-2, with D possibly being TRBD1 or TRBD2 (7 bases each). The CDR3 extends over 17 amino acids. The ends were cut back, 7 bases at V and 1 base at J, with 19 bases in the middle. The CDR3 DNA is TGTGCCAGCACCCAGGGGGGAGGACTAGGGAACACCGGGGAGCTGTTTTTT. Its translation is CASTQGGGLGNTGELFF.